The rows below give T cell receptor beta chains drawn from one sample of a study of T cell responses to AZD1222 COVID-19 vaccine. Only in-frame clones appear in the TCRdb table, and some are missing; sequencing was by immunoSEQ multiplex PCR. The data show around 44,000 clones, 65% to 90% seen once. The sequenced sample was peripheral blood, obtained 28 days after the second AZD1222 dose. The receptors derive from an adult who received the AZD1222 COVID-19 vaccine. The CDR3 runs from the conserved cysteine through the conserved F or W.

CDR3 protein | J gene | V gene
CASTGGANEKLFF | TRBJ1-4 | TRBV28
CASSPSSGSLETQYF | TRBJ2-5 | TRBV7-2
CASSVVSSGSPLNEQFF | TRBJ2-1 | TRBV9
CASSPRAGGVDEQFF | TRBJ2-1 | TRBV18
CASRTLTRLAGVTGELFF | TRBJ2-2 | TRBV11-2
CASSLDRVNTGELFF | TRBJ2-2 | TRBV7-8
CASSLEISGANVLTF | TRBJ2-6 | TRBV7-2
CASSLTAGLPSYEQYF | TRBJ2-7 | TRBV27
CASSFSVSQFF | TRBJ2-1 | TRBV7-9
CASRPGLAGLNTGELFF | TRBJ2-2 | TRBV27
CASSGSGTNTEAFF | TRBJ1-1 | TRBV2
CASSLGSGNTIYF | TRBJ1-3 | TRBV7-8
CASSLRQYEQYF | TRBJ2-7 | TRBV28
CASTLSGPNTEAFF | TRBJ1-1 | TRBV6-5
CATRGSSSYNEQFF | TRBJ2-1 | TRBV24-1
CASSYRDKEQFF | TRBJ2-1 | TRBV5-1
CASTQYSGRAGDTQYF | TRBJ2-3 | TRBV9
CATKQGAGTEAFF | TRBJ1-1 | TRBV6-4
CASSLGPPDNSPLHF | TRBJ1-6 | TRBV7-2
CASSRGLAVYNEQFF | TRBJ2-1 | TRBV7-3
CASSVTAQDTEAFF | TRBJ1-1 | TRBV6-5
CASSLDGRSDTQYF | TRBJ2-3 | TRBV5-1
CASSLIGGQRASTDTQYF | TRBJ2-3 | TRBV5-1
CASSGRGRETQYF | TRBJ2-5 | TRBV11-3
CASSQVNEETQYF | TRBJ2-5 | TRBV3-1/TRBV3-2
CASSLEAGGPTDTQYF | TRBJ2-3 | TRBV7-2
CASSSYDTDTQYF | TRBJ2-3 | TRBV7-2
CATSDLGGRAYNEQFF | TRBJ2-1 | TRBV24-1
CASSYRPGENSPLHF | TRBJ1-6 | TRBV6-5
CASSPGTGVGEQYF | TRBJ2-7 | TRBV6-5
CASSWTRQYGYTF | TRBJ1-2 | TRBV7-2
CASSPLGSRSNQPQHF | TRBJ1-5 | TRBV18
CASSPQNQPQHF | TRBJ1-5 | TRBV12-3/TRBV12-4
CASSSDVYEQYF | TRBJ2-7 | TRBV28
CATSGRLTDTQYF | TRBJ2-3 | TRBV24-1
CASSRTLAGVNTGELFF | TRBJ2-2 | TRBV7-7
CSVDGQDYGYTF | TRBJ1-2 | TRBV29-1
CASSLPGSSPLHF | TRBJ1-6 | TRBV27
CASSPGGDRYMVQYF | TRBJ2-5 | TRBV5-1
CASSQDRSSRKAFF | TRBJ1-1 | TRBV3-1/TRBV3-2
CASSPHLSRGNTQYF | TRBJ2-3 | TRBV28
CASSLSVAGEYGYTF | TRBJ1-2 | TRBV7-9
CASSDGVTIGNEQFF | TRBJ2-1 | TRBV9
CASSPARDLYEQYF | TRBJ2-7 | TRBV7-9
CAWRKKGTVETQYF | TRBJ2-5 | TRBV30
CASSMPVTGGETQYF | TRBJ2-5 | TRBV19
CSARGDNGYTF | TRBJ1-2 | TRBV20-1
CASTIGTSPTNEQFF | TRBJ2-1 | TRBV2
CASSPAVVRASEQYF | TRBJ2-7 | TRBV28
CASSWSTGTSGRPGANVLTF | TRBJ2-6 | TRBV2